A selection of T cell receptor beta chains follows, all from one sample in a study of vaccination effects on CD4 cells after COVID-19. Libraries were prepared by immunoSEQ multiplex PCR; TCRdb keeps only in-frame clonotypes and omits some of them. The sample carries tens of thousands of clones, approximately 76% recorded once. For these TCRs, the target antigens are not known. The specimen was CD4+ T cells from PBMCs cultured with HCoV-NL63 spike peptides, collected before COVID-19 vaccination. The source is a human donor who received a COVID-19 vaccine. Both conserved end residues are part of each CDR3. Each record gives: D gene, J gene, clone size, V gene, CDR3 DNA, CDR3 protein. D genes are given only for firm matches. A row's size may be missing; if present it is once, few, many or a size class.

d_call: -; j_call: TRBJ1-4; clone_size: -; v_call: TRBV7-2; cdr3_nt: TGTGCCAGCAGCTTATCCAGGCATAATGAAAAACTGTTTTTT; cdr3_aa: CASSLSRHNEKLFF
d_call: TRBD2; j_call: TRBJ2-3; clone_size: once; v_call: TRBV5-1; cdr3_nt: TGCGCCAGCGGACTAGCTTCCCGATGGGATACGCAGTATTTT; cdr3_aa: CASGLASRWDTQYF
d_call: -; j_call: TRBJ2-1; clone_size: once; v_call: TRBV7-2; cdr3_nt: TGTGCCAGCAGCTTAGTCCAACTAGCCGCCTCCTACAATGAGCAGTTCTTC; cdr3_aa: CASSLVQLAASYNEQFF
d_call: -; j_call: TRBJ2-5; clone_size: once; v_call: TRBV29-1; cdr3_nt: TGCAGCGTTGTGGGCGGCGGCCAAGAGACCCAGTACTTC; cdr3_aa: CSVVGGGQETQYF
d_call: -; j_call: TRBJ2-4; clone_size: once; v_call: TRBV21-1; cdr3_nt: TGTGCCAGCAGCACCCAGACCGATATTCTAGCCAAAAACATTCAGTACTTC; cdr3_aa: CASSTQTDILAKNIQYF
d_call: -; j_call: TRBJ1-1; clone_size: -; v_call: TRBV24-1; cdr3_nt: TGTGCCACCAGTGATAATCGGGGGAGTGACACTGAAGCTTTCTTT; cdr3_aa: CATSDNRGSDTEAFF
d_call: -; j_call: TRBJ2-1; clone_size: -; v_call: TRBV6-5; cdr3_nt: TGTGCCAGCCCCGGAGGGGGTATTCGCCATGAGCAGTTCTTC; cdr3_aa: CASPGGGIRHEQFF
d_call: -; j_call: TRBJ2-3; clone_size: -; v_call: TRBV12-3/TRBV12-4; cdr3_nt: TGTGCCAGCAATTCCCTGAGTACAGATACGCAGTATTTT; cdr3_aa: CASNSLSTDTQYF
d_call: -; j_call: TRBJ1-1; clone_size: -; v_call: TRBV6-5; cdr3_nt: TGTGCCAGCAGTTATAACAGCCAGGGGACTGAAGCTTTCTTT; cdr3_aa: CASSYNSQGTEAFF
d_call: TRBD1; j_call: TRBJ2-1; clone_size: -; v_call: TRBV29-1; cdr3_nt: TGCAGCGTCCAACCGGGACAGGGGTACAATGAGCAGTTCTTC; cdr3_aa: CSVQPGQGYNEQFF
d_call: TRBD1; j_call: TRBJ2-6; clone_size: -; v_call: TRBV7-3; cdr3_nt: TGTGCCAGCAGCGCGAGGACAGGGGGCGGCGCTGGGGCCAACGTCCTGACTTTC; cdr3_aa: CASSARTGGGAGANVLTF
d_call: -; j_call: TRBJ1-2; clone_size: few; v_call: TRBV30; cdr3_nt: TGTGCCTGGAGTAGGTCAGCTAACTATGGCTACACCTTC; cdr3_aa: CAWSRSANYGYTF
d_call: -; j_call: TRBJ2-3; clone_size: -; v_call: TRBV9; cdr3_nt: TGTGCCAGCAGCGTAGCAAGTGGGCAGAGCACAGATACGCAGTATTTT; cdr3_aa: CASSVASGQSTDTQYF
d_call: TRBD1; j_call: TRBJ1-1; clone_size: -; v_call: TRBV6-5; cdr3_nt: TGTGCCAGCACCACAGACAGGGCGAACACTGAAGCTTTCTTT; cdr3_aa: CASTTDRANTEAFF
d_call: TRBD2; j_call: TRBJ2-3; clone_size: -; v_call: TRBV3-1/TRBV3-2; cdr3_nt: TGTGCCAGCAGCCAGGGTCCCCGGGGGGGCACAGATACGCAGTATTTT; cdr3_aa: CASSQGPRGGTDTQYF
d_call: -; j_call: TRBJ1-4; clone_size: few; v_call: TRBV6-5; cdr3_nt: TGTGCCAGCAGACGGGACATCTCTAATGAAAAACTGTTTTTT; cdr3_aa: CASRRDISNEKLFF
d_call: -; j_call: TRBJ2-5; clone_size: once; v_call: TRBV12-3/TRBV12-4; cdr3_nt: TGTGCCAGCAGTGACGCCTGGGGCGAGACCCAGTACTTC; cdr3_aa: CASSDAWGETQYF
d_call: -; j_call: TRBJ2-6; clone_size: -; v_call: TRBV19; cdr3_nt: TGTGCCAGTAGTATACAGTCTGGGGCCAACGTCCTGACTTTC; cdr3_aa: CASSIQSGANVLTF
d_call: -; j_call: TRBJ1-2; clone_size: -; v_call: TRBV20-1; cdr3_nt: TGCAGTGCAAGTAAGGACGGAAATCCCTATGGCTACACCTTC; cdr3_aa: CSASKDGNPYGYTF
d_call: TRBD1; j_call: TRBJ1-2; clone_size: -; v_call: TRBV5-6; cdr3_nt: TGTGCCAGCAGCTACGACAGGGGCAACTATGGCTACACCTTC; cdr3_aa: CASSYDRGNYGYTF
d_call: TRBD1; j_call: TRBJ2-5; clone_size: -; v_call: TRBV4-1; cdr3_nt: TGCGCCAGCAGCCAAAGGGGGGACAGGGTTCAAGAGACCCAGTACTTC; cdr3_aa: CASSQRGDRVQETQYF
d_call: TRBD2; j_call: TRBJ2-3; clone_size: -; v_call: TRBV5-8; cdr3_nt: TGTGCCAGCAGCTTGCCACTGGGACTAGCGGGGGGGTACACAGATACGCAGTATTTT; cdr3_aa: CASSLPLGLAGGYTDTQYF
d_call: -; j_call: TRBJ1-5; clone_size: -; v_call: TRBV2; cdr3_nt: TGTGCCAGCAGTGAAAAGAGGTTAAATCAGCCCCAGCATTTT; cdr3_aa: CASSEKRLNQPQHF
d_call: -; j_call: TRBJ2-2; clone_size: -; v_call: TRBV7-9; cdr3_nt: TGTGCCAGCAACTTACTAATAGGGGTCCCGAACACCGGGGAGCTGTTTTTT; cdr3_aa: CASNLLIGVPNTGELFF
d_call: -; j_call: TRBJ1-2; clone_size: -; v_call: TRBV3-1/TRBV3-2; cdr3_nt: TGTGCCAGCAGCCAAGCTGGAGGCAGGGCGGAGGGCTACACCTTC; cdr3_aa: CASSQAGGRAEGYTF
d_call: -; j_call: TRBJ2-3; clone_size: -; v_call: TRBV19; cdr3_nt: TGTGCCAGTAGTTTATGGACTAGCACAGATACGCAGTATTTT; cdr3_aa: CASSLWTSTDTQYF
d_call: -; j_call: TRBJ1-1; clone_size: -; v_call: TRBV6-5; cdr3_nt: TGTGCCAGCAGGGTAACAGGGACGAGGGAAGCTTTCTTT; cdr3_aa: CASRVTGTREAFF
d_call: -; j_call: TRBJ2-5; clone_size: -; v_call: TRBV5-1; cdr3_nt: TGCGCCAGCAGCTTGGTCCAAGAGACCCAGTACTTC; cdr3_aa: CASSLVQETQYF
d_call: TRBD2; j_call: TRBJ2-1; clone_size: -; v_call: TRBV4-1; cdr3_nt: TGCGCCAGCAGCCAAGTGAGGGTAGCGGGGCAGGACTACAATGAGCAGTTCTTC; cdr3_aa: CASSQVRVAGQDYNEQFF
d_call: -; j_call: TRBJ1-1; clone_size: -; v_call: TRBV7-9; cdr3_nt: TGTGCCAGCAGCCATTGGAAAGGGAACACTGAAGCTTTCTTT; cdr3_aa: CASSHWKGNTEAFF
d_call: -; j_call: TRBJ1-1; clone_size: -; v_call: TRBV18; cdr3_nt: TGTGCCAGCTCACTAGACACTTCTCCTGAAGCTTTCTTT; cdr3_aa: CASSLDTSPEAFF
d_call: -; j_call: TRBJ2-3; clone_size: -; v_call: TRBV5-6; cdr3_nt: TGTGCCAGCAGCCCGAAGGGCCTATTCGCAGATACGCAGTATTTT; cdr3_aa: CASSPKGLFADTQYF
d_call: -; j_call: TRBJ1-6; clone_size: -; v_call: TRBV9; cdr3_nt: TGTGCCAGCAGCGCACGGGACCTTAATTCACCCCTCCACTTT; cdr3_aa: CASSARDLNSPLHF
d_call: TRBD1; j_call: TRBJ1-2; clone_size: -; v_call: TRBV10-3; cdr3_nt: TGTGCCATCAGTGAGTCGTGGGACAGCTCCTTTTATGGCTACACCTTC; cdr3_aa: CAISESWDSSFYGYTF
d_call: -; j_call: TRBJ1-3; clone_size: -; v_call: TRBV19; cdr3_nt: TGTGCCAGTAGTCATGCGACAGCCGTCTCTGGAAACACCATATATTTT; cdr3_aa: CASSHATAVSGNTIYF
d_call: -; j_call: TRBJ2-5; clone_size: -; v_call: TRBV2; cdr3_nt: TGTGCCAGCAGTAAGAGTAGGGAGACCCAGTACTTC; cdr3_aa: CASSKSRETQYF
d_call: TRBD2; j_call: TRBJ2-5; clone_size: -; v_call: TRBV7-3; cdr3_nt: TGTGCCAGCAGCCTAGGGGCTAGCGGGGGGGCCCTTGAGACCCAGTACTTC; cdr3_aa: CASSLGASGGALETQYF
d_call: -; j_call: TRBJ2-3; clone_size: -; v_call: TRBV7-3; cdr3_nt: TGTGCCAGCAGCAGGACAGTTTATAGCACAGATACGCAGTATTTT; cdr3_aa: CASSRTVYSTDTQYF
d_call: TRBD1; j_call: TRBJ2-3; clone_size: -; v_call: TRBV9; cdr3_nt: TGTGCCAGCAGCGCAGACTCCGGGACAGGGGTCCCAGATACGCAGTATTTT; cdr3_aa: CASSADSGTGVPDTQYF
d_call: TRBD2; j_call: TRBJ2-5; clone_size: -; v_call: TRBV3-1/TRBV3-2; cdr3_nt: TGTGCCAGCGTCCGGGGGGGGACCAAAGAGACCCAGTACTTC; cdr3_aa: CASVRGGTKETQYF
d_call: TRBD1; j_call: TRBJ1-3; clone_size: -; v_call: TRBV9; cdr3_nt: TGTGCCAGCAGCCCAAGGGGGCCGGGAGGAAACACCATATATTTT; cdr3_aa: CASSPRGPGGNTIYF
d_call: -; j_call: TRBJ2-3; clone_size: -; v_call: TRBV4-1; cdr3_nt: TGCGCCAGCAGCCGCCCCGGTGGGTCTAGCACAGATACGCAGTATTTT; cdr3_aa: CASSRPGGSSTDTQYF
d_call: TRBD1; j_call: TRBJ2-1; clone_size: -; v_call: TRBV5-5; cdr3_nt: TGTGCCAGCAGTAACAGGGGCGCGGTCTACAATGAGCAGTTCTTC; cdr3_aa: CASSNRGAVYNEQFF
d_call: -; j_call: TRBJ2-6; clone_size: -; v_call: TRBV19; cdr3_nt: TGTGCCAGTACTCGGGACCGCAGCTCTGGGGCCAACGTCCTGACTTTC; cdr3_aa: CASTRDRSSGANVLTF
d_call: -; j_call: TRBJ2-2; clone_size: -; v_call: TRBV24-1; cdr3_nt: TGTGCCACCAGTGATTTCCTCCCCGGGGACACCGGGGAGCTGTTTTTT; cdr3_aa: CATSDFLPGDTGELFF
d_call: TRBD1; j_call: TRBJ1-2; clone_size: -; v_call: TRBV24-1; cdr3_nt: TGTGCCACCAGTGAGACAGGGGGCAAGGGCTACACCTTC; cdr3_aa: CATSETGGKGYTF
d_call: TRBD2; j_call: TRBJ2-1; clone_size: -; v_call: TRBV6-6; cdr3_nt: TGTGCCAGCAGTCCCCGGGTAGCGGGGGGCCGGCGGAATGAGCAGTTCTTC; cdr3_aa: CASSPRVAGGRRNEQFF
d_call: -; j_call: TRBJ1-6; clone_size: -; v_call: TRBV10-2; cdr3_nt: TGCGCCAGCAGTGCGACTGATAATTCACCCCTCCACTTT; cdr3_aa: CASSATDNSPLHF